Included here is one TCR beta chain sequence, with context. V was trimmed by 3 bases and J by 8 bases, leaving 13 bases between them. This CDR3 is built from 14 residues. The germline CDR1 and CDR2 sequences are MNHEY and SVGAGI. This specimen belongs to a study of T cell changes during pregnancy in multiple sclerosis. Libraries were prepared by immunoSEQ multiplex PCR; TCRdb keeps only in-frame clonotypes and omits some of them. Among fewer than 35,000 clones listed, around 93% were seen once. The chain has TRBV6-5 and TRBJ2-2; D possibly corresponds to TRBD1 (6 bases). The TCR sequence derives from a female donor in good health, enrolled as a control in a pregnancy study. The sample consisted of CD4+ T cells from peripheral blood mononuclear cells, taken in the third trimester of pregnancy. The chain's CDR3 is CASSYGQPSGELFF. The CDR3 coding sequence is TGTGCCAGCAGTTATGGACAGCCCTCAGGGGAGCTGTTTTTT.